This T cell receptor beta chain comes out of a study of cytomegalovirus exposure and HLA in healthy donors. Primers included in the PCR were 60 Vbeta and 13 Jbeta primers. The repertoire was sequenced with immunoSEQ multiplex PCR; TCRdb's copy has only in-frame clones and lacks some. The profile covers 150,000 to 200,000 clones, with 81% appearing a single time and about 12% taken by the ten largest. Only a few counts were recorded for this clone. With 4 bases removed from V and 0 bases from J, the gap between germline ends came to 13 bases. The CDR3 spans 16 residues. CDR1 is MDHEN and CDR2 is SYDVKM in the germline V gene.

The receptor was derived from a woman aged 45-59 years in good health and CMV-seronegative. This sequence joins TRBV28 and TRBJ1-5; possibly TRBD1 for D (5 bases). Sample: PBMCs. CDR3 nucleotide sequence: TGTGCCAGCAGTTCACCAGGGTTGGGTAGCAATCAGCCCCAGCATTTT. Its translation: CASSSPGLGSNQPQHF. The whole variable domain, remainder taken from reference TRBV28 and TRBJ1-5, is DVKVTQSSRYLVKRTGEKVFLECVQDMDHENMFWYRQDPGLGLRLIYFSYDVKMKEKGDIPEGYSVSREKKERFSLILESASTNQTSMYLCASSSPGLGSNQPQHFGDGTRLSIL.